This is a list of T cell receptor beta chains from one sample in a study of blood T cell repertoires in COVID-19. The data were produced by immunoSEQ multiplex PCR, yet TCRdb's version contains in-frame clones alone and is incomplete. This table holds around 250,000 clones, 70% to 85% found once. Sequenced: PBMCs or T cells enriched from blood (not recorded which). All receptors come from a man between 35 and 55 years old who had recovered from COVID-19. Each CDR3 is given with its conserved first and last residue. The D gene is left open where the match is weak. Where a row states a size, it is once, few, many or the class of an expanded clone; other rows omit it.

>14|TRBV14|TRBD1|.|TRBJ2-5
TGTGCCAGCAGCCAGACAGGGATCTGGGAGACCCAGTACTTC
CASSQTGIWETQYF
>15|TRBV27|.|.|TRBJ1-1
TGTGCCAGCAGCCTCCGGGAACCTAGAGCCACTGAAGCTTTCTTT
CASSLREPRATEAFF
>14|TRBV4-2|.|once|TRBJ1-4
TGTGCCAGCAGCCAAGTTACACCTGATGAAAAACTGTTTTTT
CASSQVTPDEKLFF
>16|TRBV6-1|TRBD1|.|TRBJ1-2
TGTGCCAGCAGTGAACCCATCTGGACAGGGTACTATGGCTACACCTTC
CASSEPIWTGYYGYTF
>12|TRBV2|.|.|TRBJ2-7
TGTGCCAGCAAAGGAGGATCCTACGAGCAGTACTTC
CASKGGSYEQYF
>14|TRBV10-3|TRBD1|.|TRBJ1-6
TGTGCCACCATGGACAGGGGCGCCGAAGGATCCCTCCACTTT
CATMDRGAEGSLHF
>14|TRBV14|.|.|TRBJ1-2
TGTGCCAGCAGCCAAGATCTGGCATTTGCTGGCTACACCTTC
CASSQDLAFAGYTF
>14|TRBV2|.|.|TRBJ1-5
TGTGCCAGCACGTACGGGACTTACAATCAGCCCCAGCATTTT
CASTYGTYNQPQHF
>13|TRBV12-3/TRBV12-4|.|.|TRBJ1-5
TGTGCCAGCGGCCGACAGGCTTATCAGCCCCAGCATTTT
CASGRQAYQPQHF
>13|TRBV10-3|TRBD2|.|TRBJ2-1
TGTGCCATCAGTAGCGGGGGGGGGAATGAGCAGTTCTTC
CAISSGGGNEQFF
>14|TRBV4-2|.|.|TRBJ1-2
TGTGCCAGCAGCCAAGTGGGCGTAAACTATGGCTACACCTTC
CASSQVGVNYGYTF
>11|TRBV6-1|.|.|TRBJ1-1
TGTGCCAGCAGTGAAGGGGGGGGAGCTTTCTTT
CASSEGGGAFF
>14|TRBV2|TRBD1|.|TRBJ1-4
TGTGCCAGCAATTCCGGGACAGGGTGGGAAAAACTGTTTTTT
CASNSGTGWEKLFF
>15|TRBV2|TRBD1|.|TRBJ1-5
TGTGCCAGCAGAGACGGGACAGGGTCATATCAGCCCCAGCATTTT
CASRDGTGSYQPQHF
>19|TRBV28|TRBD1|.|TRBJ1-3
TGTGCCAGCACCCCATCGAGGAGGACAGGGGTACCCTCTGGAAACACCATATATTTT
CASTPSRRTGVPSGNTIYF
>15|TRBV27|.|few|TRBJ1-2
TGTGCCAGCAGTCCCCAACGGAGTCACGGCTATGGCTACACCTTC
CASSPQRSHGYGYTF
>15|TRBV10-3|TRBD1|.|TRBJ2-7
TGTGCCATCAGTGAACGGACAGGGGGGGTTTACGAGCAGTACTTC
CAISERTGGVYEQYF
>13|TRBV3-1/TRBV3-2|TRBD1|.|TRBJ2-3
TGTGCCAGCAGCACGACAGGGTTAGATACGCAGTATTTT
CASSTTGLDTQYF
>16|TRBV7-3|TRBD1|.|TRBJ1-1
TGTGCCAGCAGCTTCAGGACAGGACCCGTGGACACTGAAGCTTTCTTT
CASSFRTGPVDTEAFF
>13|TRBV6-5|.|.|TRBJ2-3
TGTGCCACCACCAAGGGGTCGACAGATACGCAGTATTTT
CATTKGSTDTQYF
>13|TRBV7-3|.|.|TRBJ2-5
TGTGCCAGCAGCCCACCTAACCAAGAGACCCAGTACTTC
CASSPPNQETQYF
>14|TRBV23-1|.|.|TRBJ2-3
TGCGCCGGTACATCTGCTAGCCCTCCAGATACGCAGTATTTT
CAGTSASPPDTQYF
>15|TRBV11-2|.|.|TRBJ1-2
TGTGCCAGCAGCTTATCAGGGTACGGCGTCTATGGCTACACCTTC
CASSLSGYGVYGYTF
>12|TRBV10-3|.|.|TRBJ2-7
TGTGCCATCAGTGAGGAAAGTCTAGTGCAGTACTTC
CAISEESLVQYF
>12|TRBV28|TRBD1|.|TRBJ1-2
TGTGCCAGCAGCATAGGACAGGCCGGCTACACCTTC
CASSIGQAGYTF
>16|TRBV6-5|TRBD1|.|TRBJ2-3
TGTGCCAGCAGTTTAGGGACAGGGCATAGCACAGATACGCAGTATTTT
CASSLGTGHSTDTQYF
>16|TRBV28|.|.|TRBJ1-1
TGTGCCAGCACCCACCCGGGGGGTAGGGGTGACACTGAAGCTTTCTTT
CASTHPGGRGDTEAFF
>12|TRBV29-1|.|.|TRBJ1-1
TGCAGCGTTGGTTTGAGTCACACTGAAGCTTTCTTT
CSVGLSHTEAFF
>14|TRBV7-9|TRBD1|.|TRBJ1-1
TGTGCCACCTCATGGACAGGGGGGTTGACTGAAGCTTTCTTT
CATSWTGGLTEAFF
>14|TRBV9|.|.|TRBJ2-7
TGTGCCAGCAGCGTTGGCGGGTTATCCTACGAGCAGTACTTC
CASSVGGLSYEQYF
>18|TRBV10-1|TRBD1|.|TRBJ2-1
TGCGCCAGCAGTGACTCTCATCGTACAGGGGTCCGGAGCAATGAGCAGTTCTTC
CASSDSHRTGVRSNEQFF
>15|TRBV10-3|.|.|TRBJ1-5
TGTGCCATCAGTGAGTCGAGGACAGTCCATCAGCCCCAGCATTTT
CAISESRTVHQPQHF
>14|TRBV7-8|TRBD1|.|TRBJ2-3
TGTGCCAGCAGCCTAACAGGGGGCGTAGGGACGCAGTATTTT
CASSLTGGVGTQYF
>10|TRBV29-1|.|.|TRBJ2-1
TGCAGCGTTCTAGCCTATGAGCAGTTCTTC
CSVLAYEQFF
>11|TRBV2|TRBD2|.|TRBJ2-7
TGTGCCAGCAGTCTGGGGACTAGGTCTTACTTC
CASSLGTRSYF
>18|TRBV11-2|TRBD2|.|TRBJ2-3
TGTGCCAGCAGCTTAAATAGCGGGAGGAGGAGGGAAACAGATACGCAGTATTTT
CASSLNSGRRRETDTQYF
>15|TRBV5-8|.|.|TRBJ1-2
TGTGCCAGCAGACGAAAACAGGGAGCTAACTATGGCTACACCTTC
CASRRKQGANYGYTF
>14|TRBV27|.|.|TRBJ1-2
TGTGCCAGCAGTCCCCGCGGGGGGTTGGGTGGCTACACCTTC
CASSPRGGLGGYTF
>15|TRBV5-6|TRBD2|.|TRBJ2-7
TGTGCCAGCAGCTTTTCTAGCGGGAGTCTCTACGAGCAGTACTTC
CASSFSSGSLYEQYF
>15|TRBV6-5|TRBD1|.|TRBJ1-2
TGTGCCAGCAGCAACCGACAGGGCAACTACTATGGCTACACCTTC
CASSNRQGNYYGYTF
>12|TRBV7-2|TRBD1|.|TRBJ1-4
TGTGCCAGCAGCCCTTACAGGGGAGAACTGTTTTTT
CASSPYRGELFF
>15|TRBV3-1/TRBV3-2|.|.|TRBJ1-4
TGTGCCAGCAGCCAAAAGGACAGCTCTAATGAAAAACTGTTTTTT
CASSQKDSSNEKLFF
>14|TRBV28|TRBD2|once|TRBJ2-6
TGTGCCAGCAGCGGGAGGACTGGGGCCAACGTCCTGACTTTC
CASSGRTGANVLTF
>15|TRBV2|TRBD1|.|TRBJ1-3
TGTGCCAGCAGAGTCGACAGGGGCTCTGGAAACACCATATATTTT
CASRVDRGSGNTIYF